The sequence of this TCR beta chain was determined in a study of beta chain features in type 1 diabetes (dated by TCRdb to between 2017 and 2018). Broadly, across the study: Mean age, gender distribution, total cell number and subset yield were not different between patients and healthy donors. A total of approximately 99,000,000 sorted cells were examined across all samples, and RNA yield correlated strongly with the number of cells per subset. The study compared TCRB repertoires of sorted circulating CD4+ T cell subsets between recently diagnosed type 1 diabetes patients and matched healthy donors. Regulatory and stem cell-like memory subsets were isolated from only 8 patients and roughly eight healthy donors, whereas naive and central memory subsets came from all 28 donors.

Each donor gave one peripheral blood draw, approximately 120 mL on average, collected into heparinised tubes. Naive, central memory, regulatory and stem cell-like memory CD4+ T cells were sorted on a BD FACSAria II using a panel including CD45RO, CCR7, CD25, CD127, CD95 and CD27. Purity was above 95% for every sorted population. PBMCs were separated immediately by Lymphoprep density gradient centrifugation and were stained directly, without being cultured. So that batch effects would be minimized, each experiment stained and sorted samples in pairs, pairing one healthy donor with one patient. In regard to this clone: The antigen it binds to is not known. Per-base qualities were not stored, and no clone one base away is much larger.

V and J are trimmed by 2 bases and 0 bases, and the gene matches miss 3 bases of the junction. The CDR3 runs 15 residues from the cysteine to the phenylalanine. The sequence is cut down to CDR3 DNA, 45 bases in frame from base 1. CDR1 LNHDA and CDR2 SQIVND were looked up in the germline V gene (reference sequence). The entire amount of isolated RNA was reverse transcribed using the High Capacity cDNA Reverse Transcription Kit, so the sequenced TCRB transcripts were expressed ones. Naive, central memory and regulatory T cell samples underwent deep immunoSEQ sequencing, averaging around 4 million total reads per sample. Sorted cells were lysed in RLT buffer and RNA was extracted with DNase-treated RNeasy Micro or Mini kits, depending on cell number. To prevent cross-contamination, every cell subset was processed on its own, while patient and healthy donor samples were processed together. The immunoSEQ multiplex PCR was used to amplify TCRB sequences from cDNA, yielding 87-bp fragments that span the CDR3 region. The amplicons were sequenced using the Illumina HiSeq platform. The paper's processing steps were these. Synthetic template baselines were used to correct PCR bias computationally, reads within Hamming distance 2 were collapsed together, and singletons that could not be merged were discarded. Reads were aligned against IMGT to assign V, D and J genes, CDR3 length and insertions or deletions at six rearrangement sites. Clonotype counts were normalized to sorted cell number within each subset before computing true diversity and Gini coefficients with the tcR R package. Repertoire sharing was quantified using the overlap coefficient calculated on TCRB nucleotide sequences. Imported from immuneACCESS, the table was reduced by TCRdb to in-frame sequences with V and J called. These copies leave out some clones; in studies compared against another copy, an unresolved V gene accounts for under half, and the cause of the remainder is not known. V and J calls and clone size follow that table, whereas D and trimming were derived from the DNA. This sample gives about 59,000 clones in total; roughly 60% of them show up just once. The top ten constitute 2.2% of the sample.

Study-wide findings and limitations: Because the HLA sub-analyses included only small numbers of individuals, any influence of HLA type on TCRB rearrangement was left unresolved. A moderate but significant shortening of TCRB CDR3 length was observed in type 1 diabetes patients in all four CD4+ subsets. Shorter templates might have been favored by PCR, but patient and control samples were amplified and corrected together, so both groups would have been affected equally by any skew. Naive, central memory and regulatory TCRB repertoires appeared to be more alike among patients than among healthy donors. Fewer insertions and more nucleotide deletions at VDJ recombination sites were observed in patients with type 1 diabetes, implying thymic rearrangement abnormalities. Sequencing cDNA rather than genomic DNA could over-represent highly expressing activated cells, although activation and CD3 levels did not differ between groups.

In this chain, TRBV19 is recombined with TRBJ2-7, and TRBD2 matches 8 of the central bases. This TCR derives from a young woman in good health. Sequencing used Tregs from blood. The meaning of the sample's cell subset or site label: regulatory CD4+ T cells. CDR3 protein: CASSISAGDSYEQYF. The DNA sequence is given as TGTGCCAGTAGTATATCAGCGGGGGACTCCTACGAGCAGTACTTC.